A single sample gave rise to the 29 T cell receptor beta chains below, sequenced in a study of T-cell memory formation after mild COVID-19. TCRdb itself ran the 5' RACE reads through MiXCR, one entry per CDR3 protein. This repertoire shows 350,000 to 450,000 distinct CDR3 sequences, roughly a quarter found once; its top ten account for roughly 8.7%. The specimen was PBMCs or a T cell subset sorted from them (not recorded which). These receptors all come from an adult woman who had mild COVID-19 (a few samples of this study predate the infection). Cell type and time point are not known.

V is TRBV6-5 and J is TRBJ2-2; TRBD2 aligns across 7 bases. There are 18 residues in the CDR3. The trim removed 4 bases at V and 7 bases at J, leaving 18 bases unmatched. The germline V gene encodes CDR1 MNHEY and CDR2 SVGAGI. Here the CDR3 reads CASSSYTSPGRIGGELFF. DNA of the CDR3: TGTGCCAGCAGTTCCTACACTAGCCCCGGGAGGATTGGCGGGGAGCTGTTTTTT.

This chain connects TRBV29-1 to TRBJ2-1; D perhaps matches TRBD2 (6 bases). This CDR3 spans 15 amino acids. Trimming took off 3 bases at V and 8 bases at J, with 20 bases between the two ends. CDR1 is SQVTM, CDR2 ANQGSEA, per germline. The CDR3 nucleotides read TGCAGCGTTGATTCCCCGGGACTCCGCTCAGATGAGCAGTTCTTC. The encoded protein is CSVDSPGLRSDEQFF.

This rearrangement joins TRBV7-9 to TRBJ2-1; 8 nucleotides align to TRBD1. This CDR3 has 16 residues. Germline CDR1 and CDR2: SEHNR and FQNEAQ (reference sequence). The V gene end was trimmed by 3 bases and the J gene end by 1 base; junction bases not matched to a gene: 5. The CDR3 region is CASSFTRGLSYNEQFF. CDR3 sequence (DNA): TGTGCCAGCAGCTTTACCAGGGGGCTGTCCTACAATGAGCAGTTCTTC.

The gene calls are TRBV27 and TRBJ2-7; 7 positions agree with TRBD1. With V trimmed by 6 bases and J by 3 bases, 5 bases remained unmatched. The CDR3 has 13 residues. Per the germline V gene, CDR1 is MNHEY and CDR2 is SMNVEV (reference sequence). The CDR3 loop reads CASSRDSNYEQYF. The CDR3 DNA reads as TGTGCCAGCAGCAGGGACAGCAACTACGAGCAGTACTTC.

The chain has TRBV19 and TRBJ1-5; the match to TRBD1 covers 9 bases. Germline lookup yields CDR1 LNHDA and CDR2 SQIVND (reference sequence). The J segment lost 11 bases and the V segment lost 5 bases, leaving 16 bases of the junction unmatched. The CDR3 runs 16 residues. CDR3 nucleotides: TGTGCCAGTAGTCCTCCCCGGGACAGGGTTATGACGGCCCAGCATTTT. This sequence encodes CASSPPRDRVMTAQHF.

This sequence joins TRBV21-1 and TRBJ2-4; TRBD1, the D gene given by the table, was not confirmed from the DNA. TRBV21-1 is a documented pseudogene. The CDR3 spans 16 residues. This CDR3 is CASSKARGPSKNIQYF. CDR3 DNA sequence: TGTGCCAGCAGCAAAGCACGGGGGCCGTCCAAAAACATTCAGTACTTC.

This clonotype was seen more than once but under ten times. This rearrangement joins TRBV29-1 to TRBJ2-1; 8 nucleotides agree with TRBD2. The CDR3 has 17 residues. Losses at the gene ends were 7 bases for V and 7 bases for J; bases not matched to a gene: 21. Germline assignment: CDR1 SQVTM and CDR2 ANQGSEA. The CDR3: CSATPFSGSKEGNEQFF. CDR3 in DNA: TGCAGCGCCACTCCTTTCAGCGGGAGTAAGGAGGGTAATGAGCAGTTCTTC.

The sample holds a few counts of this clonotype. V usage is TRBV7-9 and J usage is TRBJ2-7; TRBD1 agrees at 7 bases. Germline CDR1 is SEHNR and CDR2 is FQNEAQ (reference sequence). The trim removed 3 bases at V and 2 bases at J, leaving 4 bases unmatched. The CDR3 has 14 amino acids. For the CDR3, the DNA is TGTGCCAGCAGCTTCGGACAGGTAACCTACGAGCAGTACTTC. Protein sequence: CASSFGQVTYEQYF.

This clonotype appeared many times. The chain links TRBV9 to TRBJ2-3; D uncertain. Germline V lookup: CDR1 SGDLS, CDR2 YYNGEE. Trimming left V 0 bases short and J 2 bases short, with 7 bases between. This CDR3 comprises 14 residues. CDR3 sequence reads: CASSVGQLTDTQYF. Here the CDR3 DNA reads TGTGCCAGCAGCGTAGGCCAGCTCACAGATACGCAGTATTTT.

The J gene is TRBJ2-4, the V gene TRBV7-9, with 9 bases that match TRBD1. The germline CDR1 and CDR2 sequences are SEHNR and FQNEAQ (reference sequence). Unmatched junction bases numbered 4, after V lost 4 bases and J lost 9 bases. This CDR3 has 13 residues. This CDR3 reads CASSSGQGPIQYF. The CDR3 DNA is TGTGCCAGCAGCTCCGGACAGGGGCCCATTCAGTACTTC.

This clonotype appeared a few times. V gene TRBV19 combines with J gene TRBJ2-7; D ambiguous. In germline, CDR1 is LNHDA, CDR2 SQIVND (reference sequence). Between the trimmed V and J ends, which lost 2 bases and 5 bases, there was a span of 10 bases. The CDR3 sequence is 13 residues long. The CDR3 reads CASSITDRHEQYF. DNA for the CDR3: TGTGCCAGTAGTATAACCGACCGACACGAGCAGTACTTC.

This clonotype was picked up a small number of times. This rearrangement joins TRBV5-1 to TRBJ2-2; weak D call: TRBD2 (6 bases). V gave up 1 base and J gave up 5 bases, with 15 bases separating them. The CDR3 contains 16 residues. Per germline, CDR1 SGHRS and CDR2 YFSETQ. CDR3 in DNA: TGCGCCAGCAGCTTGATTGCGGGATCAGATACCGGGGAGCTGTTTTTT. Protein: CASSLIAGSDTGELFF.

This sequence joins TRBV3-1 and TRBJ2-1; 10 bases map to TRBD2. J was trimmed by 8 bases and V by 0 bases; bases with no gene match: 7. Germline values: CDR1 LGHDT, CDR2 YNNKEL (reference sequence). The CDR3 covers 16 residues. The CDR3, as DNA: TGTGCCAGCAGCCAAGACTCGGCTAGCGGGAGCTATGAGCAGTTCTTC. Translating gives CASSQDSASGSYEQFF.

This clonotype was seen only a few times. The chain recombines TRBV18 with TRBJ2-1, with TRBD2 matching 11 bases. The J segment lost 9 bases and the V segment lost 4 bases, leaving 8 bases of the junction unmatched. CDR1 KGHSH and CDR2 LQKENI come from the germline V gene. The CDR3 loop spans 15 amino acids. The CDR3 nucleotides are TGTGCCAGCTCACGGTCGACTAGCGGGACCGGTGAGCAGTTCTTC. Its protein product is CASSRSTSGTGEQFF.

This chain joins TRBV4-1 and TRBJ1-4; 7 bases map to TRBD1. Unmatched junction bases numbered 7, after V lost 1 base and J lost 8 bases. The V gene's germline CDR1 is MGHRA and CDR2 YSYEKL. This CDR3 spans 15 amino acids. The chain's CDR3 is CASSQGNRGEEKLFF. The DNA of the CDR3 is TGCGCCAGCAGCCAAGGCAACAGGGGAGAGGAAAAACTGTTTTTT.

The chain has TRBV7-6 and TRBJ2-7; D is uncertain. Trimming left V 2 bases short and J 5 bases short, with 10 bases between. The CDR3 extends over 13 amino acids. In germline, CDR1 is SGHVS, CDR2 FNYEAQ. CDR3 sequence reads: CASSLFGSHEQYF. In DNA form, the CDR3 reads TGTGCCAGCAGCTTATTCGGGTCGCACGAGCAGTACTTC.

V usage is TRBV6-5 and J usage is TRBJ1-2; D call uncertain. The V gene's germline CDR1 is MNHEY and CDR2 SVGAGI. CDR3 length equals 14 residues. Between the trimmed V and J ends, which lost 0 bases and 1 base, there was a span of 6 bases. CDR3 bases: TGTGCCAGCAGTTACTCAGCAGTTAACTATGGCTACACCTTC. It specifies CASSYSAVNYGYTF.

The chain joins TRBV5-1 to TRBJ2-1, with a tentative D call TRBD1 (6 bases). The germline V and J ends were trimmed by 0 bases and 8 bases, with 12 bases remaining between them. This CDR3 contains 14 residues. CDR1 is SGHRS and CDR2 is YFSETQ in the germline V gene. This chain's CDR3 is CASSLVGARDEQFF. The CDR3, as DNA: TGCGCCAGCAGCTTGGTGGGGGCTAGGGATGAGCAGTTCTTC.

This clonotype was seen a few times. The rearrangement joins TRBV7-9 to TRBJ2-3; D is unresolved. CDR1 and CDR2 from the germline V gene are SEHNR and FQNEAQ (reference sequence). The ends were cut back, 8 bases at V and 0 bases at J, with 18 bases in the middle. This CDR3 has 16 residues. The CDR3 protein is CASSGIIDPSTDTQYF. Here the CDR3 DNA reads TGTGCCAGCTCTGGGATTATCGACCCTAGCACAGATACGCAGTATTTT.

The rearrangement uses TRBV14 and TRBJ2-1; D unresolved. The CDR3 runs to 16 residues. Germline CDR1 and CDR2: SGHDN and FVKESK. Trimming removed 0 bases from V and 3 bases from J, with 12 bases in between. In nucleotides, the CDR3 is TGTGCCAGCAGCCAAGATCTGGTATATTACTACAATGAGCAGTTCTTC. Amino acids: CASSQDLVYYYNEQFF. The full variable domain, its missing parts supplied by reference TRBV14 and TRBJ2-1, is EAGVTQFPSHSVIEKGQTVTLRCDPISGHDNLYWYRRVMGKEIKFLLHFVKESKQDESGMPNNRFLAERTGGTYSTLKVQPAELEDSGVYFCASSQDLVYYYNEQFFGPGTRLTVL.

This sequence joins TRBV20-1 and TRBJ2-5, with 10 bases identical to TRBD2. The CDR3 totals 21 residues. The germline V gene has CDR1 DFQATT and CDR2 SNEGSKA (reference sequence). Trimming removed 0 bases from V and 1 base from J; junction bases left unmatched: 20. CDR3 residues: CSARDPPGGAGGRSGQETQYF. Written as DNA, the CDR3 is TGCAGTGCTAGAGATCCCCCTGGAGGAGCGGGGGGGCGGTCGGGCCAAGAGACCCAGTACTTC.

This clonotype was seen a handful of times. This rearrangement joins TRBV12-3 or TRBV12-4 to TRBJ2-1; TRBD2 matches at 9 bases. V was clipped by 0 bases and J by 7 bases; unmatched bases: 7. The CDR3 extends over 16 amino acids. The CDR3 here is CASSLALAGAGNEQFF. CDR3 DNA sequence: TGTGCCAGCAGTTTAGCACTAGCGGGCGCCGGGAATGAGCAGTTCTTC.

The genes are TRBV4-1 and TRBJ2-7; perhaps D is TRBD1 or TRBD2 (5 bases each). Trimming removed 5 bases from V and 7 bases from J, with 24 bases in between. CDR3 length equals 16 residues. Germline V gene lookup returns CDR1 MGHRA and CDR2 YSYEKL. The CDR3 here is CASSSRDWIPWGEQYF. The CDR3 nucleotides read TGCGCCAGCAGCAGCCGGGATTGGATTCCATGGGGGGAGCAGTACTTC.

This rearrangement joins TRBV9 to TRBJ1-6, with D tentatively TRBD1 (6 bases). CDR1 SGDLS and CDR2 YYNGEE come from the germline V gene. The CDR3 spans 14 residues. V lost 0 bases and J lost 10, with 11 bases in between. The CDR3 coding sequence is TGTGCCAGCAGCGTAGACACAGGGCTATCACCCCTCCACTTT. Encoded protein: CASSVDTGLSPLHF.

This clonotype was seen many times. The V and J genes are TRBV6-1 and TRBJ2-1; D may be TRBD1 (5 bases). The V and J ends lost 8 bases and 3 bases respectively, with 11 bases between them. Germline V lookup: CDR1 MNHNS, CDR2 SASEGT. The CDR3 is made up of 13 amino acids. The CDR3 bases are TGTGCCAGCGAAGCTCAGGGCTACAATGAGCAGTTCTTC. This gives the protein CASEAQGYNEQFF.

The V call is TRBV3-1, the J call TRBJ1-4, with no clear D. This CDR3 has 12 residues. Germline CDR1 LGHDT, CDR2 YNNKEL (reference sequence). V lost 5 bases, J lost 7 bases, and 8 bases lay in between. The CDR3 loop reads CASSSWGEKLFF. The CDR3 DNA follows: TGTGCCAGCAGCTCATGGGGTGAAAAACTGTTTTTT.

V gene TRBV7-9 combines with J gene TRBJ1-3, with no clear D. The germline CDR1 and CDR2 sequences are SEHNR and FQNEAQ (reference sequence). V shed 1 base and J shed 7 bases, with 8 bases lying between them. CDR3 length: 13 amino acids. The CDR3 DNA is TGTGCCAGCAGCTTAGAGACGGGGAACACCATATATTTT. Translating gives CASSLETGNTIYF.

This clonotype was detected a few times. This chain connects TRBV5-1 to TRBJ2-7; TRBD1 aligns across 7 bases. Germline V gene data show CDR1 as SGHRS and CDR2 as YFSETQ. The CDR3 sequence is 17 residues long. The junction had 19 bases not matched to a gene; V was cut back by 4 bases and J by 6 bases. The CDR3 loop is CASSKTGTATDLFEQYF. CDR3 sequence (DNA): TGCGCCAGCAGCAAAACCGGGACAGCTACCGACCTCTTCGAGCAGTACTTC.

This chain connects TRBV5-8 to TRBJ2-1; D is unclear. The germline CDR1 and CDR2 sequences are SGHTS and YDEGEE. The V gene lost 3 bases and the J gene lost 14 bases, with 15 bases spanning the gap. The CDR3 covers 12 residues. In DNA form, the CDR3 reads TGTGCCAGCAGCTCTCAGAAGGGTCGGGAGTTCTTC. Its translation is CASSSQKGREFF.